Sequencing of this T cell receptor beta chain was carried out in a study of shared clonotypes between healthy human individuals. A deep-level run was used for the assay. Profiling relied on immunoSEQ multiplex PCR, and the TCRdb table lists in-frame clones only, not all of them. The data contain about 2.3 million clones, 85% to 95% of them singletons. Study-level points and caveats: Compared with clonotypes that all four donors shared, non-shared clonotypes had lower generation probabilities. The researchers took only blood, and tissue repertoires probably look different. Naive CD4 clonotypes overlapped across several donors at about 5.3%.

In this sample, this clone turned up once. What it recognizes is unknown. CDR3 length: 16 residues. Germline assignment: CDR1 SGHNT and CDR2 YYREEE (reference sequence). With 3 bases removed from V and 3 bases from J, the gap between germline ends came to 16 bases. The sequence came from a man between 18 and 35 years old in good health. Some clones in this sample may be carry-over from other donors' samples. The sequenced sample was naive CD4+ T cells from PBMCs. The subset here: CD45RA+ positively selected. The chain recombines TRBV5-4 with TRBJ1-5, with D uncertain. The CDR3, as DNA: TGTGCCAGCAGCTCCTGGATGGGGTTACCCAATCAGCCCCAGCATTTT. The encoded protein is CASSSWMGLPNQPQHF.